The next 27 T cell receptor beta chains were all read from a single sample in a study of T cell responses to AZD1222 COVID-19 vaccine. Using immunoSEQ multiplex PCR, the repertoire was profiled, and TCRdb retains in-frame clones only, with some absent. Among 150,000 to 200,000 clones listed, about 89% were seen once. Here the sequenced sample was peripheral blood, taken 28 days after the second AZD1222 dose. The receptor source for this set is an adult who received the AZD1222 COVID-19 vaccine.

The rearrangement uses TRBV5-5 and TRBJ2-6; D remains ambiguous. Germline V lookup: CDR1 SGHKS, CDR2 YYEKEE (reference sequence). The CDR3 extends over 15 amino acids. V lost 0 bases and J 2 bases, leaving 6 bases between the germline ends. The CDR3 loop is CASSLGETGANVLTF. The DNA for the CDR3 is TGTGCCAGCAGCTTGGGAGAAACTGGGGCCAACGTCCTGACTTTC.

The chain combines TRBV10-2 with TRBJ1-2; D might be TRBD1 (6 bases). The CDR3 consists of 15 residues. Germline-derived CDR1 and CDR2 are WSHSY and SAAADI. Trimming shortened V by 6 bases and J by 4 bases, and 18 bases separated the two germline ends. CDR3 protein: CASRDPRETGYGYTF. The DNA for the CDR3 is TGCGCCAGCAGGGACCCCAGGGAGACAGGCTATGGCTACACCTTC.

The rearrangement links TRBV6-2 or TRBV6-3 to TRBJ2-1; TRBD2 matches 7 bases. Germline loops: CDR1 MNHEY, CDR2 SVGEGT. The CDR3 runs 17 residues. Losses at the gene ends were 0 bases for V and 4 bases for J; bases not matched to a gene: 9. The CDR3: CASSYSGPASGYNEQFF. The CDR3, as DNA: TGTGCCAGCAGTTACTCGGGGCCGGCTAGCGGATACAATGAGCAGTTCTTC.

This clone was observed a single time. This chain uses TRBV7-8 with TRBJ1-2, with 8 positions matching TRBD1. The CDR3 spans 17 residues. J was trimmed by 4 bases and V by 5 bases; bases with no gene match: 15. Germline loops: CDR1 SGHVS, CDR2 FQNEAQ. CDR3 region: CASSPGGIQGASYGYTF. CDR3 nucleotide sequence: TGTGCCAGCAGCCCGGGGGGGATCCAGGGGGCTTCCTATGGCTACACCTTC.

The V gene is TRBV18, the J gene TRBJ2-7; D is possibly TRBD1 (6 bases). Germline assignment: CDR1 KGHSH and CDR2 LQKENI. Trimming took 3 bases from V and 2 from J, leaving 8 bases between them. This CDR3 region has 13 residues. The CDR3: CASSPDSAYEQYF. CDR3 nucleotides: TGTGCCAGCTCACCGGACAGCGCCTACGAGCAGTACTTC.

CDR3 coding DNA: TGTGCCAGCAGCTTAGCGGGCTTGAGGAACACTGAAGCTTTCTTT. This sequence encodes CASSLAGLRNTEAFF. This sequence joins TRBV5-5 and TRBJ1-1; unclear D gene. V was trimmed by 2 bases and J by 1 base, leaving 12 bases between them. This CDR3 region has 15 residues. Germline V gives CDR1 SGHKS, CDR2 YYEKEE (reference sequence).

This clone has a handful of counts. V gene TRBV24-1 combines with J gene TRBJ1-2; D unclear. Germline V CDR1 and CDR2: KGHDR, SFDVKD. There are 13 residues in the CDR3. V was clipped by 3 bases and J by 3 bases, with 7 bases between them. The CDR3 DNA reads TGTGCCACCAGTGATGCATATTACTATGGCTACACCTTC. It yields the protein CATSDAYYYGYTF.

The V call is TRBV11-3, the J call TRBJ2-2, with 8 bases lining up with TRBD2. Germline CDR1 and CDR2: SGHNT and YENEEA. This CDR3 spans 15 amino acids. Trimming removed 5 bases from V and 4 bases from J; junction bases left unmatched: 6. The CDR3, as DNA: TGTGCCAGCAGCACGAGCGGGAGTGGCACCGGGGAGCTGTTTTTT. It is translated as CASSTSGSGTGELFF.

The CDR3 protein is CSVARAGTRNTEAFF. CDR3 DNA: TGCAGCGTTGCAAGGGCAGGGACCCGTAACACTGAAGCTTTCTTT. The J gene is TRBJ1-1, the V gene TRBV29-1; TRBD1 might be the D (5 bases). Germline CDR1 and CDR2: SQVTM and ANQGSEA. The CDR3 sequence is 15 residues long. V was pared by 4 bases and J by 2 bases, with 17 bases between. Variable domain in full (rest from reference TRBV29-1 and TRBJ1-1): SAVISQKPSRDICQRGTSLTIQCQVDSQVTMMFWYRQQPGQSLTLIATANQGSEATYESGFVIDKFPISRPNLTFSTLTVSNMSPEDSSIYLCSVARAGTRNTEAFFGQGTRLTVV.

This chain joins TRBV7-2 and TRBJ2-1, with TRBD2 matching 16 bases. There are 18 residues in the CDR3. Germline CDR1 reads SGHTA; CDR2 reads FQGNSA. Unmatched junction bases numbered 9, after V lost 1 base and J lost 9 bases. This CDR3 is CASSLEGLAGGRDTEQFF. CDR3 DNA sequence: TGTGCCAGCAGCTTAGAGGGACTAGCGGGAGGGCGCGACACTGAGCAGTTCTTC.

In its sample, this clone was seen once. This sequence joins TRBV6-2 or TRBV6-3 and TRBJ2-1; D gene uncertain. CDR3 length equals 12 residues. Per germline, CDR1 MNHEY and CDR2 SVGEGT. Trimming removed 6 bases from V and 4 bases from J, with 7 bases in between. CDR3 bases: TGTGCCAGCAGCTTCAGATACAATGAGCAGTTCTTC. It encodes CASSFRYNEQFF.

The V gene is TRBV11-2, the J gene TRBJ1-2; D unclear. The germline V gene has CDR1 SGHAT and CDR2 FQNNGV. The germline V and J ends were trimmed by 3 bases and 0 bases, with 5 bases remaining between them. The CDR3 spans 13 residues. Here the CDR3 reads CASSFAANYGYTF. CDR3 coding DNA: TGTGCCAGCAGCTTTGCAGCTAACTATGGCTACACCTTC.

This clone appeared a single time. The rearrangement links TRBV7-2 to TRBJ2-1; the match to TRBD2 covers 9 bases. This CDR3 comprises 16 residues. Germline V gives CDR1 SGHTA, CDR2 FQGNSA. The junction had 11 bases not matched to a gene; V was cut back by 7 bases and J by 4 bases. As DNA, the CDR3 is TGTGCCAGCACCCTAGCTAGCGGGGTATATTACAATGAGCAGTTCTTC. Its protein product is CASTLASGVYYNEQFF.

The genes are TRBV5-1 and TRBJ2-5; 12 nucleotides match TRBD2. This CDR3 comprises 14 residues. Germline V gene data show CDR1 as SGHRS and CDR2 as YFSETQ. Unmatched junction bases numbered 0, after V lost 1 base and J lost 5 bases. The CDR3 coding sequence is TGCGCCAGCAGCTTGACTAGCGGGGGGGAGACCCAGTACTTC. Protein product: CASSLTSGGETQYF.

The V call is TRBV2, the J call TRBJ1-1; tentatively, D is TRBD1 (5 bases). CDR3 length: 12 residues. Germline loops: CDR1 SNHLY, CDR2 FYNNEI. V was cut by 6 bases and J by 7 bases, with 12 bases left in between. CDR3 DNA: TGTGCCAGCAGGGGGCTAGGGAATGAAGCTTTCTTT. This codes for CASRGLGNEAFF.

The gene calls are TRBV20-1 and TRBJ1-1; D is unresolved. V lost 3 bases and J lost 0, with 11 bases in between. Looked up from germline, CDR1 is DFQATT and CDR2 is SNEGSKA (reference sequence). The CDR3 loop spans 14 amino acids. The CDR3 is CSASFRLLNTEAFF. CDR3 sequence (DNA): TGCAGTGCTAGTTTCCGACTATTGAACACTGAAGCTTTCTTT.

The CDR3, as DNA: TGTGCCAGCTCACCACAGCCAGGGGGCAAAGATGGCTACACCTTC. Translation: CASSPQPGGKDGYTF. The chain combines TRBV18 with TRBJ1-2; 8 nucleotides align to TRBD1. CDR1 KGHSH and CDR2 LQKENI come from the germline V gene. The ends lost 1 base at V and 6 bases at J; junction bases unmatched: 7. This CDR3 comprises 15 residues.

DNA for the CDR3: TGTGCCACCAGTGGCAGGGACCAAGAGACCCAGTACTTC. This sequence encodes CATSGRDQETQYF. The V gene is TRBV24-1, the J gene TRBJ2-5, with a tentative D call TRBD1 (5 bases). The V gene lost 5 bases and the J gene lost 0 bases, with 6 bases spanning the gap. CDR3 size: 13 residues. In germline, CDR1 is KGHDR, CDR2 SFDVKD.

This chain links TRBV18 with TRBJ1-2; 7 positions match TRBD1. The CDR3 consists of 15 residues. Germline trimming cut 3 bases from V and 0 bases from J; bases unmatched to any gene: 4. Germline loops: CDR1 KGHSH, CDR2 LQKENI. The CDR3 is CASSPGTVPNYGYTF. The DNA for the CDR3 is TGTGCCAGCTCACCCGGGACAGTACCTAACTATGGCTACACCTTC.

A word on this clone: The same CDR3 is also encoded by other DNA sequences in this sample. This chain uses TRBV4-1 with TRBJ1-5; 9 positions match TRBD1. Germline CDR1 and CDR2: MGHRA and YSYEKL. After removal of 2 bases from V and 4 bases from J, the junction contained 9 bases not matched to a gene. CDR3 length: 17 amino acids. The CDR3 region is CASSQRAGQGMNQPQHF. The CDR3 nucleotides are TGCGCCAGCAGCCAACGTGCAGGACAGGGGATGAATCAGCCCCAGCATTTT.

The chain employs TRBV6-4 and TRBJ2-5, with a possible D match to TRBD2 (6 bases). Between the trimmed V and J ends, which lost 6 bases and 5 bases, there was a span of 16 bases. The germline V gene encodes CDR1 MRHNA and CDR2 SNTAGT. The CDR3 sequence is 14 residues long. In DNA form, the CDR3 reads TGTGCCAGCAGGGCCGCGCGGGGTGGGGAGACCCAGTACTTC. Its protein product is CASRAARGGETQYF.

The rearrangement joins TRBV4-3 to TRBJ2-3; D may be TRBD1 (6 bases). Looked up from germline, CDR1 is LGHNA and CDR2 is YSLEER. The CDR3 loop spans 16 amino acids. The V gene lost 0 bases and the J gene lost 0 bases, with 10 bases spanning the gap. CDR3 bases: TGCGCCAGCAGCCAAGATTGGACAGTCAGCACAGATACGCAGTATTTT. Its protein product is CASSQDWTVSTDTQYF.

The V call is TRBV2, the J call TRBJ1-1; D gene ambiguous. The V gene's germline CDR1 is SNHLY and CDR2 FYNNEI. The CDR3 totals 17 residues. V was pared by 7 bases and J by 4 bases, with 25 bases between. CDR3 sequence (DNA): TGTGCCAGCATTATCCGACCCCTCTCCGCTCGAGGCACTGAAGCTTTCTTT. It encodes CASIIRPLSARGTEAFF. Based on the CDR3 plus reference TRBV2 and TRBJ1-1, the full variable domain is EPEVTQTPSHQVTQMGQEVILRCVPISNHLYFYWYRQILGQKVEFLVSFYNNEISEKSEIFDDQFSVERPDGSNFTLKIRSTKLEDSAMYFCASIIRPLSARGTEAFFGQGTRLTVV.

The chain employs TRBV7-3 and TRBJ2-2; D is unresolved. There are 14 residues in the CDR3. Per germline, CDR1 SGHTA and CDR2 FQGTGA. V was pared by 2 bases and J by 2 bases, with 6 bases between. The CDR3 region has the DNA TGTGCCAGCAGCTTAGGCCGAAACACCGGGGAGCTGTTTTTT. Protein sequence: CASSLGRNTGELFF.

The chain employs TRBV3-1 (or the pseudogene TRBV3-2) and TRBJ2-7; D possibly corresponds to TRBD1 (5 bases). V gave up 5 bases and J gave up 0 bases, with 8 bases separating them. The CDR3 consists of 13 residues. CDR1 LGHDT and CDR2 YNNKEL come from the germline V gene (reference sequence). CDR3 amino acids: CASSRGNSYEQYF. The CDR3 DNA is TGTGCCAGCAGCAGGGGCAACTCCTACGAGCAGTACTTC.

This rearrangement joins TRBV4-1 to TRBJ2-2; 10 bases are shared with TRBD1. J gave up 5 bases and V 0 bases, and 9 bases lay outside the gene matches. This CDR3 spans 18 amino acids. Germline loops: CDR1 MGHRA, CDR2 YSYEKL. This CDR3 is CASSQDPRTGGLTGELFF. The DNA for the CDR3 is TGCGCCAGCAGCCAAGATCCTCGGACAGGGGGTCTAACCGGGGAGCTGTTTTTT.

The chain is built from TRBV7-8 and TRBJ1-5; tentative D call: TRBD1 (6 bases). There are 15 residues in the CDR3. CDR1 SGHVS and CDR2 FQNEAQ come from the germline V gene. Trimming pared 0 bases from V and 6 bases from J, leaving 12 bases between. This CDR3 reads CASSLAQRGRQPQHF. The CDR3 DNA follows: TGTGCCAGCAGCTTAGCCCAACGGGGGCGTCAGCCCCAGCATTTT.